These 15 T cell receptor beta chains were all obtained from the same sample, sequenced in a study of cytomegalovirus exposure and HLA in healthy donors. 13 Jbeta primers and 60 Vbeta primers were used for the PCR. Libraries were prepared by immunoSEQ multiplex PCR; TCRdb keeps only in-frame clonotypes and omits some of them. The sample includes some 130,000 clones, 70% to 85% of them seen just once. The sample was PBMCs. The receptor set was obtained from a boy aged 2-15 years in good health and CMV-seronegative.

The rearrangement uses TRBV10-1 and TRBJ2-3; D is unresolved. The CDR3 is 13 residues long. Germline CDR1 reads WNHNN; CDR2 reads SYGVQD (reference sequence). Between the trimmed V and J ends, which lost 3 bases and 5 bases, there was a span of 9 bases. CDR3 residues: CASSESRLDTQYF. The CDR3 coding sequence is TGCGCCAGCAGTGAATCCCGTCTAGATACGCAGTATTTT.

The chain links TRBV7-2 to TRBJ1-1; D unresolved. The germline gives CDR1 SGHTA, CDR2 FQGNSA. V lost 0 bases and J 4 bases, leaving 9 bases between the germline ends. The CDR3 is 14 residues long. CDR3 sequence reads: CASSLAGGGTEAFF. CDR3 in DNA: TGTGCCAGCAGCTTAGCGGGTGGAGGCACTGAAGCTTTCTTT.

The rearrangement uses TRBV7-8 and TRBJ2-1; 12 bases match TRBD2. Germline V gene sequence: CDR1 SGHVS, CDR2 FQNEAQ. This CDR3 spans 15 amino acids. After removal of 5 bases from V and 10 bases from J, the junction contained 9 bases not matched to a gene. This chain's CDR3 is CASSQGLAGKLEQFF. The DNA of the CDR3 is TGTGCCAGCAGCCAAGGACTAGCGGGGAAATTAGAGCAGTTCTTC.

CDR3 loop: CASSLAQGYNEQFF. The CDR3 DNA is TGTGCCAGCAGCTTAGCGCAGGGATACAATGAGCAGTTCTTC. V gene TRBV7-8 combines with J gene TRBJ2-1, with D possibly being TRBD1 (5 bases). The CDR3 covers 14 residues. Germline assignment: CDR1 SGHVS and CDR2 FQNEAQ. Trimming took off 0 bases at V and 4 bases at J, with 7 bases between the two ends. Using reference TRBV7-8 and TRBJ2-1 for the parts outside the CDR3, the full variable domain is GAGVSQSPRYKVAKRGQDVALRCDPISGHVSLFWYQQALGQGPEFLTYFQNEAQLDKSGLPSDRFFAERPEGSVSTLKIQRTQQEDSAVYLCASSLAQGYNEQFFGPGTRLTVL.

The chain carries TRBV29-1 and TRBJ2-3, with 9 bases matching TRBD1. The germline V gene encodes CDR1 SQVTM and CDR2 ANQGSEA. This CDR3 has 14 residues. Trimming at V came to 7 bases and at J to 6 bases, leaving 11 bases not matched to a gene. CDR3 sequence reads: CSGSHRGPADTQYF. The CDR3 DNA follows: TGCAGCGGCTCCCACAGGGGGCCCGCCGATACGCAGTATTTT.

This CDR3 reads CASSITEYNEQFF. The CDR3 DNA is TGTGCCAGCAGTATAACGGAGTACAATGAGCAGTTCTTC. The chain joins TRBV6-6 to TRBJ2-1; D remains unclear. V lost 5 bases and J 4 bases, leaving 9 bases between the germline ends. The CDR3 has 13 residues. Germline loops: CDR1 MNHNY, CDR2 SVGAGI (reference sequence).

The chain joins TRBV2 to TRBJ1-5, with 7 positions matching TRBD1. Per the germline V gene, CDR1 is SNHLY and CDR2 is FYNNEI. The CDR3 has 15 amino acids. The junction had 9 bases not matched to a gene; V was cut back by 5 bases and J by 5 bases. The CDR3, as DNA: TGTGCCAGCAGTCCCCCGGACAGGATCGATCAGCCCCAGCATTTT. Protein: CASSPPDRIDQPQHF.

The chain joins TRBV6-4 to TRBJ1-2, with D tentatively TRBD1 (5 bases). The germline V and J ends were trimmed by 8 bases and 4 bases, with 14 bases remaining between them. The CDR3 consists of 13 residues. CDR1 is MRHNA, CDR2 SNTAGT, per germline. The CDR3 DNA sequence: TGTGCCAGCCCATGGGGGGGTGCCTATGGCTACACCTTC. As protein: CASPWGGAYGYTF.

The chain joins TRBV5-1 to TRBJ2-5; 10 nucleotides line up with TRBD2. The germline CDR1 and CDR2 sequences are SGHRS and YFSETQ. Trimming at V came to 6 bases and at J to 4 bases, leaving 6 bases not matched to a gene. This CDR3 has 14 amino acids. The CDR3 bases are TGCGCCAGCACCAATCCTAGCGGGAGAGAGACCCAGTACTTC. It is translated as CASTNPSGRETQYF.

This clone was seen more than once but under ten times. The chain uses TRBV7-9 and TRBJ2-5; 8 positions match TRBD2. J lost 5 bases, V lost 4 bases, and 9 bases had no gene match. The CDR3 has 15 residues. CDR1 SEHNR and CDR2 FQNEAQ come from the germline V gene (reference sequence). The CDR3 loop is CASSSVAGMGETQYF. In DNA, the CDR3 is TGTGCCAGCAGCTCGGTAGCGGGAATGGGGGAGACCCAGTACTTC.

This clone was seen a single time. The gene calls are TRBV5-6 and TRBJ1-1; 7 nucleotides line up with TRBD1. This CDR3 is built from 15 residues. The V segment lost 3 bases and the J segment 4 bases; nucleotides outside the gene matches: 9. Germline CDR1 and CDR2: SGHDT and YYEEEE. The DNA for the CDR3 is TGTGCCAGCAGCTCATACAGGGGAATTGGCACTGAAGCTTTCTTT. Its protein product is CASSSYRGIGTEAFF.

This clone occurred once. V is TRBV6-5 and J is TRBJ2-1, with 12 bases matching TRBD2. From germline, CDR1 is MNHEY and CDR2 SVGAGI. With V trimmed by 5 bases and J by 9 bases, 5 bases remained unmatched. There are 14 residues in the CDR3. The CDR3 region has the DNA TGTGCCAGCAGTCTAGCGGGAGGGCCGGTTGAGCAGTTCTTC. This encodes CASSLAGGPVEQFF.

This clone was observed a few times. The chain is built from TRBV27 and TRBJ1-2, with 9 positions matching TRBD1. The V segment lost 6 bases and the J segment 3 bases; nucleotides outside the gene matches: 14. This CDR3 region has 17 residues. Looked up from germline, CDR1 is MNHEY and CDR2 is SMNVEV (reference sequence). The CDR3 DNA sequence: TGTGCCAGCAGCCCAATACCTTACAGGGGGCTGGACTATGGCTACACCTTC. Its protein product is CASSPIPYRGLDYGYTF.

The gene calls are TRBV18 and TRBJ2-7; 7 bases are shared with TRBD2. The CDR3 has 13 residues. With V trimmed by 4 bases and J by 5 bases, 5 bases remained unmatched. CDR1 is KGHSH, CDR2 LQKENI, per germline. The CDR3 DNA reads TGTGCCAGCTCACTCACTAGCGACCACGAGCAGTACTTC. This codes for CASSLTSDHEQYF.

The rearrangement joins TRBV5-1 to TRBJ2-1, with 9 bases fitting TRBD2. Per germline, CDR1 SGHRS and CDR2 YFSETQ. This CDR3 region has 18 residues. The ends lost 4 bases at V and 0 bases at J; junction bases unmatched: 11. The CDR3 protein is CASSPGDAGGPSYNEQFF. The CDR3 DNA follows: TGCGCCAGCAGCCCTGGGGATGCGGGAGGGCCCTCCTACAATGAGCAGTTCTTC.